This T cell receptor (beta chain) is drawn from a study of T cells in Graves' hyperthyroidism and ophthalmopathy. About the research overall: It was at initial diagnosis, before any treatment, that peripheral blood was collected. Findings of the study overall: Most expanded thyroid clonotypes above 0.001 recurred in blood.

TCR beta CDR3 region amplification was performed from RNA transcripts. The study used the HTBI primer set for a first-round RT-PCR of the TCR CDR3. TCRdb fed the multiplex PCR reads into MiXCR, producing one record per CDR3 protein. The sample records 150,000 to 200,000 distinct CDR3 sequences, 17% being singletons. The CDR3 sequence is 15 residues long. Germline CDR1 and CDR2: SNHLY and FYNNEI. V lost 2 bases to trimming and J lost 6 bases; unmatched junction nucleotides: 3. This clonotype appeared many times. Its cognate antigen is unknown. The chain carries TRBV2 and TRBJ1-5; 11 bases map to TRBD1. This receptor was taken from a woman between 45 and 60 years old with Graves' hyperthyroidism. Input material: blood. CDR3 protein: CASSEWGQGVQPQHF. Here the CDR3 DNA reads TGTGCCAGCAGTGAATGGGGACAGGGGGTTCAGCCCCAGCATTTT.